This TCR beta chain was recorded in a study of control samples from healthy donors and cancer patients (dated by TCRdb to 2018 to 2021). Comments on this clone: The antigen it binds to is not known. No base-level quality is on record; no much larger clone is a single base apart.

Looking up the germline V gene yields CDR1 SGHDT and CDR2 YYEEEE. Taken from cysteine to phenylalanine, the CDR3 has 12 residues. Of the read, only the CDR3 DNA is kept; its 36 bases are in frame from base 1. V sheds 2 bases and J sheds 6 bases, leaving 5 bases between their ends. Libraries were prepared through the immunoSEQ multiplex PCR assay. TCRdb retrieved this table from immuneACCESS and kept in-frame rearrangements only. Not all clones are present; in checked studies, unresolved V genes account for under half, and no reason is known for the remainder. This sample gives around 80,000 clones in total; more than 70% of them show up just once. In total, the top ten clones hold around 5.4% of the sample.

The specimen was blood. In this chain, TRBV5-6 is recombined with TRBJ2-2, with no confidently assigned D gene. The sequence derives from a woman between 45 and 65 years old in good health. The CDR3 region reads CASSLRPGELFF. The DNA sequence is given as TGTGCCAGCAGCTTAAGACCCGGGGAGCTGTTTTTT.